These T cell receptor beta chains were read from a single sample in a study of cytomegalovirus exposure and HLA in healthy donors. Measured with immunoSEQ multiplex PCR; TCRdb has only the in-frame clones, and not every one. The data show 100,000 to 150,000 clones, approximately 80% seen once. Sequencing used PBMCs. The receptors derive from a woman between 40 and 50 years old in good health and CMV-seronegative. Each CDR3 is given with its conserved first and last residue. Clone size is stated in some rows and not others, as once, few, many or a class when expanded.

cdr3_aa: CASSPKPLSGANVLTF
v_call: TRBV27
clone_size: .

cdr3_aa: CASSPGILDNSPLHF
v_call: TRBV28
clone_size: .

cdr3_aa: CASRWGGRDTQYF
v_call: TRBV6-1
clone_size: .

cdr3_aa: CASSVSTKGFGGSIYGYTF
v_call: TRBV9
clone_size: .

cdr3_aa: CASNKGAPGNQPQHF
v_call: TRBV6-5
clone_size: few

cdr3_aa: CASSEAFREKLFF
v_call: TRBV2
clone_size: .

cdr3_aa: CASSPISPGRSEQYF
v_call: TRBV5-5
clone_size: .

cdr3_aa: CASSLGGSEAFF
v_call: TRBV7-9
clone_size: few

cdr3_aa: CASRGGSSNQPQHF
v_call: TRBV6-1
clone_size: .

cdr3_aa: CASSSGADNSPLHF
v_call: TRBV9
clone_size: .

cdr3_aa: CASAEATLRETQYF
v_call: TRBV7-9
clone_size: .

cdr3_aa: CASSEAQSGVNQPQHF
v_call: TRBV2
clone_size: .

cdr3_aa: CASRRTGGYSPLHF
v_call: TRBV7-2
clone_size: .

cdr3_aa: CASSGTSGSPDTQYF
v_call: TRBV6-1
clone_size: few

cdr3_aa: CASSSERATEAFF
v_call: TRBV6-1
clone_size: .

cdr3_aa: CASSGSVGRGDQPQHF
v_call: TRBV6-1
clone_size: .

cdr3_aa: CASRRTGNTEAFF
v_call: TRBV6-5
clone_size: .

cdr3_aa: CASSVRNYGYTF
v_call: TRBV9
clone_size: .

cdr3_aa: CASSFGDRGYGYTF
v_call: TRBV5-1
clone_size: .

cdr3_aa: CASSDANHRMREKLFF
v_call: TRBV6-1
clone_size: .

cdr3_aa: CASSLATGDTQYF
v_call: TRBV5-1
clone_size: once

cdr3_aa: CSVAGGPNTEAFF
v_call: TRBV29-1
clone_size: .

cdr3_aa: CAISNSGGYTF
v_call: TRBV10-3
clone_size: .

cdr3_aa: CSVSGGEDF
v_call: TRBV29-1
clone_size: .

cdr3_aa: CASSSRGQNSNQPQHF
v_call: TRBV7-8
clone_size: .

cdr3_aa: CASTGTFSYEQYF
v_call: TRBV7-8
clone_size: once

cdr3_aa: CASSYRELRNTIYF
v_call: TRBV5-6
clone_size: .

cdr3_aa: CASSLGQGVQPQHF
v_call: TRBV5-6
clone_size: .

cdr3_aa: CASTPPGPYEQYF
v_call: TRBV6-4
clone_size: .

cdr3_aa: CASSIVWAGPKTAGNTIYF
v_call: TRBV19
clone_size: .

cdr3_aa: CASSPAGGGDAYEQYF
v_call: TRBV9
clone_size: .

cdr3_aa: CASSHNSGTNTGELFF
v_call: TRBV4-3
clone_size: few

cdr3_aa: CASSQEEMNTEAFF
v_call: TRBV4-3
clone_size: .

cdr3_aa: CASQVGSGPTDTQYF
v_call: TRBV7-6
clone_size: .